This T cell receptor (beta chain) was sequenced in a study of blood T cell repertoires in COVID-19. CDR1 is LNHDA and CDR2 is SQIVND in the germline V gene (reference sequence). Trimming left V 10 bases short and J 1 base short, with 17 bases between. The CDR3 consists of 14 residues. Per the authors' pipeline: Amplification from reference gene primers served as the basis for estimated nucleated cell counts. TCRdb's copy holds only in-frame clones and misses some; the assay was immunoSEQ multiplex PCR. That table gives V, J and clone size, and the DNA gave D and trimming. The table shows approximately 150,000 clones, with 80% to 90% occurring only once.

This receptor was obtained from an elderly woman with COVID-19, enrolled during active disease. The gene calls are TRBV19 and TRBJ2-7, with D maybe TRBD2 (6 bases). The sequencing sample was made of peripheral blood. CDR3 residues: CATRRRDASYEQYF. The DNA for the CDR3 is TGTGCCACCCGGAGGAGGGACGCGTCCTACGAGCAGTACTTC.